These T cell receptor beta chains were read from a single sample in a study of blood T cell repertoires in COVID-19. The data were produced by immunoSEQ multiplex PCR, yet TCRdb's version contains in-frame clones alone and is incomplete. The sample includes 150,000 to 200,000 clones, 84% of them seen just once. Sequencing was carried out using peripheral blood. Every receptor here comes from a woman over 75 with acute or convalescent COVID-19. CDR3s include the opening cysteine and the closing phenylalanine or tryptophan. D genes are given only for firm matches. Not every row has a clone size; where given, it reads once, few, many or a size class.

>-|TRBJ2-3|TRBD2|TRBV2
TGTGCCAGCACCCTTAGCGGGGGTGGCACAGATACGCAGTATTTT
CASTLSGGGTDTQYF
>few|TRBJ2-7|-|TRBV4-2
TGTGCCAGCAGCCAAGGAAGAGCCTACGAGCAGTACTTC
CASSQGRAYEQYF
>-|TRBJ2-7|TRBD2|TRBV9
TGTGCCAGCAGCGTAAGCGGGGATGCCTACGAGCAGTACTTC
CASSVSGDAYEQYF
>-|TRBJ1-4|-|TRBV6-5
TGTGCCAGCAGTACGGACAGAGCAACTAATGAAAAACTGTTTTTT
CASSTDRATNEKLFF
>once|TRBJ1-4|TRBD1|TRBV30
TGTGCCTGCGACAGGGGCGAAGAAAAACTGTTTTTT
CACDRGEEKLFF
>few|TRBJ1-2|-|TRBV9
TGTGCCAGCAGCGTAGGCCAGGGATTCGATGGCTACACCTTC
CASSVGQGFDGYTF
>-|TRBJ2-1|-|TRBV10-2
TGCGCCAGCAGCTCCGGACTGAACAATGAGCAGTTCTTC
CASSSGLNNEQFF
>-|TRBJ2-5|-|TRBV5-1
TGCGCCAGCAGCCCCGGGACATCTTGGGTTAAAGAGACCCAGTACTTC
CASSPGTSWVKETQYF
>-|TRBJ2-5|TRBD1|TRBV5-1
TGCGCCAGCAGCTTGGCCCCGACAGGGAGTAGTGAGACCCAGTACTTC
CASSLAPTGSSETQYF
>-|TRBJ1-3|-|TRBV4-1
TGCGCCAGCAGCCAGTTTACAGGGCTAGCTGGAAACACCATATATTTT
CASSQFTGLAGNTIYF
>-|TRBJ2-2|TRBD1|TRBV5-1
TGCGCCAGCAGGTCCGGGACAGGGGTTGGCGGGGAGCTGTTTTTT
CASRSGTGVGGELFF
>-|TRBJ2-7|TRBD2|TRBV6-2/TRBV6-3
TGTGCCAGCAGTTACGGGCGGGGGGTCAACGAGCAGTACTTC
CASSYGRGVNEQYF
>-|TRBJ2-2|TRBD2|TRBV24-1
TGTGCCACCAGTGACTCCACGGCTAGCGGGGGGGCTCAGGCCGGGGAGCTGTTTTTT
CATSDSTASGGAQAGELFF
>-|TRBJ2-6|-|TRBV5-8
TGTGCCAGCAGCCCCGGCAGGGCCCCTGGGGCCAACGTCCTGACTTTC
CASSPGRAPGANVLTF
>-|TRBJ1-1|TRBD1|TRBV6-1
TGTGCCAGCAGTGGATGGACAGGGGGCCCAAGAACTGAAGCTTTCTTT
CASSGWTGGPRTEAFF
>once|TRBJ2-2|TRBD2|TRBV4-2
TGTGCCAGCAGCCAAAACCCCCGGCGGGGGGGCCCCGGGGAGCTGTTTTTT
CASSQNPRRGGPGELFF
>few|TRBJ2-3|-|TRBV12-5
TGTGCTAGTGCCTACGGACAGAGCACAGATACGCAGTATTTT
CASAYGQSTDTQYF
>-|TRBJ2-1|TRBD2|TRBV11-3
TGTGCCAGCAGCCCTAGGCGGGGGGGTAACAATGAGCAGTTCTTC
CASSPRRGGNNEQFF
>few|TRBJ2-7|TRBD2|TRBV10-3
TGTGCCACCGTGATAGCGGGTTCCTACGAGCAGTACTTC
CATVIAGSYEQYF
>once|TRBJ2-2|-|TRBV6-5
TGTGCCAGCAGTTACGACAGCACCGGGGAGCTGTTTTTT
CASSYDSTGELFF
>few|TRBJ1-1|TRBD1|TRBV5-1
TGCGCCAGCAGCTTACAGGGGGATTTCACTGAAGCTTTCTTT
CASSLQGDFTEAFF
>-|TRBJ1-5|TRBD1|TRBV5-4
TGTGCCAGCAGCACGTTACCAGGGGGTGATCAGCCCCAGCATTTT
CASSTLPGGDQPQHF
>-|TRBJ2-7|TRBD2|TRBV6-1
TGTGCCAGCAGTGAAGGCCGGTGGGGACTAGTTGCCTACGAGCAGTACTTC
CASSEGRWGLVAYEQYF
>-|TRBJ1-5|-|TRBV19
TGTGCCAGTAGTATAGACAGGGTGGTTAGCCAGCCCCAGCATTTT
CASSIDRVVSQPQHF
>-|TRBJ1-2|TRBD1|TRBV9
TGTGCCAGCAGCAAACGGGACAGGGAGGGTGGCTACACCTTC
CASSKRDREGGYTF
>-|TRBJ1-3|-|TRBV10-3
TGTGCCATCAGTGAGGGAGCCTTCTCTGGAAACACCATATATTTT
CAISEGAFSGNTIYF
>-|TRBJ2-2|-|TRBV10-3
TGTGCCATCAGTGGGCAGGCTCCGAACACCGGGGAGCTGTTTTTT
CAISGQAPNTGELFF
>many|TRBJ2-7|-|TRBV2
TGTGCCAGCAGTGGGCAGGGATGGGAGCAGTACTTC
CASSGQGWEQYF
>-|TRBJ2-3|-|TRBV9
TGTGCCAGCAGCGTATCGCAGGGAAGTCCCACAGATACGCAGTATTTT
CASSVSQGSPTDTQYF
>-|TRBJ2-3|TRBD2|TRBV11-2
TGTGCCAGCACTCCCCCGGGACTAGCGGGAGGGGGGGCAGATACGCAGTATTTT
CASTPPGLAGGGADTQYF
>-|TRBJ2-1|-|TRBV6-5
TGTGCCAGCAGTTACTCCCGAGGTAAAAATGAGCAGTTCTTC
CASSYSRGKNEQFF
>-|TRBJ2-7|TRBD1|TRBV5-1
TGCGCCAGCAGCTTGGGACCTGAGGGACAGGGATCCTACGAGCAGTACTTC
CASSLGPEGQGSYEQYF
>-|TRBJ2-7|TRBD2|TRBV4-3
TGCGCCAGCAGCCAAGAGGGGGGGTCGGACGAGCAGTACTTC
CASSQEGGSDEQYF
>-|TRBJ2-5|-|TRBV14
TGTGCCAGCAGCCAAGTTTTCGGGAGCGGCGAGACCCAGTACTTC
CASSQVFGSGETQYF
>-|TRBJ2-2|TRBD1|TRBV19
TGTGCCAGTAGTATGCCGGGACAGGGTGGCGGCGGGGAGCTGTTTTTT
CASSMPGQGGGGELFF
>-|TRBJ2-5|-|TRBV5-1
TGCGCCAGCAGCCCCCCGGGGGAGACCCAGTACTTC
CASSPPGETQYF
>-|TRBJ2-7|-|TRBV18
TGTGCCAGCTCACCACCGGCAGGGGCTGGGGAGCAGTACTTC
CASSPPAGAGEQYF
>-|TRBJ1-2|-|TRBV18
TGTGCCAGCTCACAACGGACAGAGGGCGGCTACACCTTC
CASSQRTEGGYTF
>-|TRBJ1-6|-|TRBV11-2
TGTGCCAGCTCTCACGCCAGAAGTAATTCACCCCTCCACTTT
CASSHARSNSPLHF
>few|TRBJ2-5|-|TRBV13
TGTGCCAGCAGCTCACAACAGGGACGAGAGACCCAGTACTTC
CASSSQQGRETQYF
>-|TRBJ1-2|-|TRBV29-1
TGCAGCGTTGAACACAGGGACTATGGCTACACCTTC
CSVEHRDYGYTF
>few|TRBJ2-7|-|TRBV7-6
TGTGCCAGCAGCTTAGGTGGAGGGACCAACTACGAGCAGTACTTC
CASSLGGGTNYEQYF
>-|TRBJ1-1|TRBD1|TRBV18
TGTGCCAGCACAGGTCGGGACAGGGTTATGAACACTGAAGCTTTCTTT
CASTGRDRVMNTEAFF
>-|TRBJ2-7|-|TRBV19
TGTGCCAGTAGTATAGTCCCGGGAGACTTCTACGAGCAGTACTTC
CASSIVPGDFYEQYF
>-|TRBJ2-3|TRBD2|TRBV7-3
TGTGCCAGCAGCTTTGCCCCGTCGGGGGGTGTCAGAGATACGCAGTATTTT
CASSFAPSGGVRDTQYF